Listed below are T cell receptor beta chains from one sample, sequenced in a study of T cells in Graves' hyperthyroidism and ophthalmopathy. Via MiXCR, TCRdb re-called the multiplex PCR reads, giving one row per CDR3 protein. The table records around 420,000 distinct CDR3 sequences, roughly 15% of them present only once. The specimen sequenced was blood. Receptor source: a woman between 18 and 30 years old with Graves' hyperthyroidism. CDR3s include the opening cysteine and the closing phenylalanine or tryptophan. The order of the fields is clone size, V gene, D gene, J gene, CDR3 protein, CDR3 DNA. D genes are given only for firm matches. Size tells how often a clone was seen (once, few, many) or the class of an expanded clone, and some rows leave it out.

many,TRBV7-9,TRBD2,TRBJ2-2,CATMRGSNTGELFF,TGTGCCACCATGCGGGGGTCGAACACCGGGGAGCTGTTTTTT
many,TRBV3-1,TRBD2,TRBJ2-7,CASSGTSGRTYEQYF,TGTGCCAGCAGCGGGACTAGCGGGAGGACCTACGAGCAGTACTTC
few,TRBV6-6,TRBD1,TRBJ1-6,CASSYAGTGGSMVSPLHF,TGTGCCAGCAGTTACGCCGGGACAGGGGGGTCAATGGTTTCACCCCTCCACTTT
.,TRBV30,.,TRBJ2-5,CAWSPDSHETQYF,TGTGCCTGGAGTCCCGACAGCCATGAGACCCAGTACTTC
.,TRBV19,.,TRBJ1-5,CASSLGVGNNQPQHF,TGTGCCAGTAGTTTGGGGGTAGGGAACAATCAGCCCCAGCATTTT
many,TRBV20-1,TRBD2,TRBJ2-7,CSARDAPASGSGEQYF,TGCAGTGCTAGAGATGCCCCGGCTAGCGGGAGTGGAGAGCAGTACTTC
.,TRBV13,TRBD1,TRBJ1-2,CASSLGGQGINYGYTF,TGTGCCAGCAGCTTAGGGGGACAGGGCATTAACTATGGCTACACCTTC
.,TRBV9,TRBD1,TRBJ1-2,CASSFGTGGDGYTF,TGTGCCAGCAGCTTCGGGACAGGGGGCGACGGCTACACCTTC
.,TRBV3-1,.,TRBJ2-2,CASSQDEITGELFF,TGTGCCAGCAGCCAAGATGAAATCACCGGGGAGCTGTTTTTT
many,TRBV14,.,TRBJ1-1,CASSQVRDTEAFF,TGTGCCAGCAGCCAAGTCAGGGACACTGAAGCTTTCTTT
.,TRBV3-1,.,TRBJ1-4,CASSREYRDNEKLFF,TGTGCCAGCAGCCGAGAATACAGAGACAATGAAAAACTGTTTTTT
few,TRBV19,TRBD1,TRBJ1-1,CASSPTRQGTEAFF,TGTGCCAGTAGTCCAACTCGACAGGGAACTGAAGCTTTCTTT
many,TRBV28,TRBD2,TRBJ2-1,CASSLLAGVDEQFF,TGTGCCAGCAGTTTACTAGCGGGAGTTGATGAGCAGTTCTTC
many,TRBV28,.,TRBJ1-5,CASSGPINQPQHF,TGTGCCAGCAGTGGTCCGATCAATCAGCCCCAGCATTTT
.,TRBV10-3,.,TRBJ2-1,CAISSPRLAYNEQFF,TGTGCCATCAGTAGCCCTCGGCTAGCGTACAATGAGCAGTTCTTC
many,TRBV6-1,TRBD1,TRBJ2-7,CASTATTGGEQYF,TGTGCCAGCACTGCAACCACAGGGGGCGAGCAGTACTTC
many,TRBV11-2,.,TRBJ2-3,CASSFNLAAGTDTQYF,TGTGCCAGCAGCTTCAACTTAGCGGCTGGCACAGATACGCAGTATTTT
.,TRBV19,TRBD1,TRBJ1-6,CASRTGSSYNSPLHF,TGTGCCAGCCGGACAGGGAGCTCCTATAATTCACCCCTCCACTTT
.,TRBV20-1,.,TRBJ1-4,CSAMDFNEKLFF,TGCAGTGCCATGGACTTTAATGAAAAACTGTTTTTT
few,TRBV6-4,.,TRBJ2-2,CASSYWILGVSGELFF,TGTGCCAGCAGTTACTGGATCCTAGGTGTCAGCGGGGAGCTGTTTTTT
many,TRBV5-6,.,TRBJ1-1,CASSLEDLGTEAFF,TGTGCCAGCAGCTTGGAGGACTTGGGCACTGAAGCTTTCTTT
.,TRBV7-2,TRBD1,TRBJ2-7,CASSRDRGAYEQCF,TGTGCCAGCAGCCGGGACAGGGGAGCCTACGAGCAGTGCTTC
.,TRBV28,.,TRBJ2-2,CASSFGGQLPGELFF,TGTGCCAGCAGTTTCGGGGGTCAGTTACCCGGGGAGCTGTTTTTT
many,TRBV12-3/TRBV12-4,TRBD2,TRBJ2-1,CASRTRLAESYNEQFF,TGTGCCAGCAGGACCCGACTAGCGGAGTCGTACAATGAGCAGTTCTTC
few,TRBV9,TRBD2,TRBJ2-7,CASSVGASGVSYEQYF,TGTGCCAGCAGCGTAGGGGCTAGCGGGGTCTCCTACGAGCAGTACTTC
many,TRBV30,.,TRBJ1-1,CAWSETLMNTEAFF,TGTGCCTGGAGTGAGACGCTCATGAACACTGAAGCTTTCTTT
many,TRBV28,.,TRBJ2-1,CASSLHGRPPYNEQFF,TGTGCCAGCAGTTTACATGGGAGGCCCCCCTACAATGAGCAGTTCTTC
many,TRBV15,.,TRBJ1-1,CATSRRQLNTEAFF,TGTGCCACCAGCAGAAGACAGTTGAACACTGAAGCTTTCTTT
.,TRBV30,.,TRBJ1-6,CAWSVRDRDSPLHF,TGTGCCTGGAGTGTACGGGACCGCGACTCACCCCTCCACTTT
many,TRBV11-1,.,TRBJ2-1,CASIPGGSPYNEQFF,TGTGCCAGCATCCCCGGGGGATCCCCCTACAATGAGCAGTTCTTC
many,TRBV12-3/TRBV12-4,.,TRBJ1-6,CASSLTNSYNSPLHF,TGTGCCAGCAGTCTGACAAACTCCTATAATTCACCCCTCCACTTT
many,TRBV18,.,TRBJ1-1,CASSGLGSSKRGAFF,TGTGCCAGCTCGGGACTAGGCTCATCCAAGAGGGGAGCTTTCTTT
.,TRBV24-1,TRBD1,TRBJ2-1,CATSDPTGTVNEQFF,TGTGCCACCAGTGACCCTACCGGGACAGTCAATGAGCAGTTCTTC